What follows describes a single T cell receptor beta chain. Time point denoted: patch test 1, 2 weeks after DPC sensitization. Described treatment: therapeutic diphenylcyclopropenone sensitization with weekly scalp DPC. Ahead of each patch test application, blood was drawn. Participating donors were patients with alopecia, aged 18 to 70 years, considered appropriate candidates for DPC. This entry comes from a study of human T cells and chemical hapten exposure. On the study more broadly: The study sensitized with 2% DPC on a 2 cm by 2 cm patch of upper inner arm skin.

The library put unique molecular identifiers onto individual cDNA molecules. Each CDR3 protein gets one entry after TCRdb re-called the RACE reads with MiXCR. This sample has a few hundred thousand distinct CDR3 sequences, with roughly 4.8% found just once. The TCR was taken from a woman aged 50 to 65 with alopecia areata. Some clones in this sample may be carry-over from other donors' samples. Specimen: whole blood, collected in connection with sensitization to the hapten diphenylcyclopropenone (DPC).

This CDR3 is CATTSGGSYEQYF. The CDR3 DNA sequence: TGTGCCACAACTAGCGGGGGCTCCTACGAGCAGTACTTC. The rearrangement uses TRBV6-5 and TRBJ2-7; 11 bases are a match to TRBD2. The germline V gene encodes CDR1 MNHEY and CDR2 SVGAGI. The junction had 2 bases not matched to a gene; V was cut back by 10 bases and J by 0 bases. This CDR3 is 13 amino acids long.